The 32 T cell receptor beta chains below all came from one sample that was sequenced in a study of blood T cells in healthy people across ages. It was with a sample-barcoded 5' primer and a J-beta primer mix that a second PCR of about 6 to 11 cycles was run. Via MiXCR, TCRdb re-called the 5' RACE reads, giving one row per CDR3 protein. The sample consists of around 1,900,000 distinct CDR3 sequences, roughly 43% of them appearing once. The sequencing input was blood. The receptors originated from a human donor in good health.

The chain has TRBV20-1 and TRBJ2-7, with D tentatively TRBD2 (5 bases). Trimming shortened V by 0 bases and J by 5 bases, and 8 bases separated the two germline ends. Looked up from germline, CDR1 is DFQATT and CDR2 is SNEGSKA (reference sequence). The CDR3 length is 12 residues. In DNA, the CDR3 is TGCAGTGCTAGAGATCTAGCAGACGAGCAGTACTTC. It is translated as CSARDLADEQYF.

The rearrangement uses TRBV7-2 and TRBJ1-2; maybe TRBD1 (5 bases). V was shortened by 1 base and J by 7 bases, with 16 bases between the two germline ends. Looked up from germline, CDR1 is SGHTA and CDR2 is FQGNSA. The CDR3 is 15 amino acids. The CDR3 sequence is CASSLVGGLGGGYTF. The CDR3 coding sequence is TGTGCCAGCAGCTTAGTGGGGGGACTTGGGGGTGGCTACACCTTC.

This clonotype was detected many times. Germline and junction disagree at one end, which may indicate a read error. The V gene is TRBV5-1, the J gene TRBJ2-7; no clear D. Germline CDR1 is SGHRS and CDR2 is YFSETQ. This CDR3 contains 14 residues. DNA of the CDR3: TGTGCCAGCAGCTTAGGTCTTGAAACCTACGAGCAGTACTTC. Translation gives CASSLGLETYEQYF.

The rearrangement uses TRBV7-9 and TRBJ2-2; no definite D call. Germline lookup yields CDR1 SEHNR and CDR2 FQNEAQ (reference sequence). V was trimmed by 5 bases and J by 3 bases, leaving 13 bases between them. The CDR3 is 15 residues long. For the CDR3, the DNA is TGTGCCAGCAGCCCCCCTAATAGTTACACCGGGGAGCTGTTTTTT. Protein sequence: CASSPPNSYTGELFF.

A remark on this clonotype: Being one base from a much bigger clone, this may be a read error. This CDR3 reads CSVGKDSFGEQFF. The CDR3, as DNA: TGCAGCGTGGGAAAGGACAGCTTTGGCGAGCAGTTCTTC. The chain has TRBV29-1 and TRBJ2-1, with D possibly being TRBD1 (6 bases). This CDR3 has 13 residues. Germline assignment: CDR1 SQVTM and CDR2 ANQGSEA. V lost 6 bases and J lost 10, with 19 bases in between.

In this sample, this clonotype turned up a few times. The CDR3 is CASSAGTAGQPQHF. In DNA, the CDR3 is TGTGCCAGCAGCGCCGGGACGGCGGGTCAGCCCCAGCATTTT. This chain connects TRBV6-6 to TRBJ1-5; maybe TRBD1 (5 bases). Germline lookup yields CDR1 MNHNY and CDR2 SVGAGI (reference sequence). The CDR3 runs 14 residues. The ends were cut back, 6 bases at V and 6 bases at J, with 15 bases in the middle.

The V gene is TRBV29-1, the J gene TRBJ2-7; D possibly uses TRBD1 or TRBD2 (6 bases each). V was cut by 3 bases and J by 2 bases, with 14 bases left in between. The CDR3 is 14 amino acids. The germline CDR1 and CDR2 sequences are SQVTM and ANQGSEA. The CDR3 coding sequence is TGCAGCGTTGATATCGGGGGCAGTACCTACGAGCAGTACTTC. Amino acid sequence: CSVDIGGSTYEQYF.

Remarks on this clonotype: One end of the junction varies from germline; a read error may be responsible. The chain combines TRBV20-1 with TRBJ2-3, with TRBD2 identical over 15 bases. CDR3 size: 15 residues. The germline gives CDR1 DFQATT, CDR2 SNEGSKA (reference sequence). This CDR3 is CSATRTSGRADTRYF. The CDR3 bases are TGCAGTGCTACCCGGACTAGCGGGAGGGCAGATACGCGGTATTTT.

A single count supports this clonotype. J is TRBJ1-1 and V is TRBV9; no clear D gene. The V gene lost 1 base and the J gene lost 3 bases, with 10 bases spanning the gap. CDR3 length equals 14 residues. Germline V gives CDR1 SGDLS, CDR2 YYNGEE. CDR3 bases: TGTGCCAGCAGCGTATCAGACTCCCACACTGAAGCTTTCTTT. Translated: CASSVSDSHTEAFF.

This clonotype was seen just once. The chain combines TRBV2 with TRBJ1-2; D gene unclear. In germline, CDR1 is SNHLY, CDR2 FYNNEI. The CDR3 covers 12 residues. Trimming took off 2 bases at V and 4 bases at J, with 5 bases between the two ends. The CDR3 coding sequence is TGTGCCAGCAGTGAAATTAGCTATGGCTACACCTTC. It codes for CASSEISYGYTF.

This clonotype has a handful of counts. The CDR3 nucleotides are TGTGCCAGCAGCTTGGATCGAGCGGGGGGGCTCACAGATACGCAGTATTTT. Amino acid sequence: CASSLDRAGGLTDTQYF. The V call is TRBV7-2, the J call TRBJ2-3, with 10 bases lining up with TRBD2. With 3 bases clipped from V and 2 bases from J, the junction kept 8 bases outside the gene matches. This CDR3 region has 17 residues. Germline lookup yields CDR1 SGHTA and CDR2 FQGNSA.

J is TRBJ1-6 and V is TRBV7-2, with no clear D. The CDR3 is made up of 13 amino acids. CDR1 and CDR2 (germline): SGHTA, FQGNSA. V gave up 2 bases and J gave up 14 bases, with 13 bases separating them. CDR3 loop: CASSLYTEDALHF. Written as DNA, the CDR3 is TGTGCCAGCAGCTTATACACTGAGGACGCCCTCCACTTT.

With regard to this clonotype: A junction boundary mismatches the germline segment, possibly from a read error. This chain links TRBV5-1 with TRBJ2-4; D possibly corresponds to TRBD2 (6 bases). The CDR3 extends over 18 amino acids. Germline V lookup: CDR1 SGHRS, CDR2 YFSETQ. In nucleotides, the CDR3 is TGCGCCAGCAGTTTGGATTCGGCGGGGCGGAGGGTCAAAAACATTCAGTACTTC. Translated: CASSLDSAGRRVKNIQYF.

The rearrangement links TRBV20-1 to TRBJ2-5; 10 bases line up with TRBD1. The germline V gene encodes CDR1 DFQATT and CDR2 SNEGSKA (reference sequence). The CDR3 is 14 amino acids. The V and J ends lost 3 bases and 5 bases, in that order; junction bases with no gene match: 6. The CDR3 spells CSASLDRGPETQYF. In DNA, the CDR3 is TGCAGTGCTAGCCTCGACAGGGGGCCTGAGACCCAGTACTTC.

The genes are TRBV14 and TRBJ2-3; no clear D gene. The CDR3 covers 14 residues. Looked up from germline, CDR1 is SGHDN and CDR2 is FVKESK. Trimming removed 5 bases at V and 2 bases at J, with 11 bases between. CDR3 loop: CASSNRPNTDTQYF. As DNA, the CDR3 is TGTGCCAGCAGCAACAGACCGAACACAGATACGCAGTATTTT.

The V and J genes are TRBV7-8 and TRBJ2-1; 11 bases map to TRBD2. J was trimmed by 7 bases and V by 4 bases; bases with no gene match: 15. The CDR3 is 18 residues long. Germline V gene lookup returns CDR1 SGHVS and CDR2 FQNEAQ. The CDR3 sequence: CASSSKGLAEPGLNEQFF. As DNA, the CDR3 is TGTGCCAGCAGCTCCAAGGGACTAGCGGAGCCGGGGTTGAATGAGCAGTTCTTC. Full variable domain (missing parts from reference TRBV7-8 and TRBJ2-1): GAGVSQSPRYKVAKRGQDVALRCDPISGHVSLFWYQQALGQGPEFLTYFQNEAQLDKSGLPSDRFFAERPEGSVSTLKIQRTQQEDSAVYLCASSSKGLAEPGLNEQFFGPGTRLTVL.

This sequence joins TRBV15 and TRBJ2-1; either TRBD1 or TRBD2 may supply D (6 bases each). The ends were cut back, 2 bases at V and 6 bases at J, with 29 bases in the middle. The germline CDR1 and CDR2 sequences are LNHNV and YYDKDF (reference sequence). The CDR3 sequence is 20 residues long. The CDR3 nucleotides are TGTGCCACCAGCAGAACGAAGGCCGTATTGGGGGGCGCCCCGGTCAATGAGCAGTTCTTC. It is translated as CATSRTKAVLGGAPVNEQFF.

This clonotype was counted between two and nine times. The chain is built from TRBV2 and TRBJ2-7; 10 bases line up with TRBD2. Per germline, CDR1 SNHLY and CDR2 FYNNEI. CDR3 length equals 14 residues. After removal of 1 base from V and 6 bases from J, the junction contained 3 bases not matched to a gene. The CDR3, as DNA: TGTGCCAGCAGTGAAGTAGCGGGGGGTGGCGAGCAGTACTTC. It codes for CASSEVAGGGEQYF.

This clonotype was picked up a small number of times. One end of the junction does not line up with germline, which may come from a read error. V usage is TRBV28 and J usage is TRBJ2-1, with D possibly being TRBD1 (5 bases). This CDR3 is built from 10 residues. CDR1 and CDR2 (germline): MDHEN, SYDVKM. The chain's CDR3 is CAIQDNEQFF. In DNA, the CDR3 is TGTGCCATCCAGGACAACGAGCAGTTCTTC.

V is TRBV4-3 and J is TRBJ2-1, with 9 bases lining up with TRBD2. Germline V CDR1 and CDR2: LGHNA, YSLEER. Trimming cost V 4 bases and J 2 bases; bases outside gene matches: 6. The CDR3 length is 16 residues. The CDR3 DNA sequence: TGCGCCAGCAGCCGGGCTAGCGGGGAAGCCTACAATGAGCAGTTCTTC. Amino acids: CASSRASGEAYNEQFF.

The genes are TRBV7-2 and TRBJ2-3; D ambiguous. The length of the CDR3 is 16 residues. Trimming took 5 bases from V and 1 from J, leaving 16 bases between them. Germline CDR1 reads SGHTA; CDR2 reads FQGNSA. CDR3 sequence: CASSPVDKIGTDTQYF. The CDR3 coding sequence is TGTGCCAGCAGCCCTGTCGATAAGATTGGCACAGATACGCAGTATTTT.

J is TRBJ2-3 and V is TRBV6-2 or TRBV6-3, with 7 nucleotides matching TRBD2. Unmatched junction bases numbered 6, after V lost 7 bases and J lost 8 bases. This CDR3 comprises 12 residues. Germline V CDR1 and CDR2: MNHEY, SVGEGT. CDR3 sequence reads: CASNPPGGTQYF. DNA for the CDR3: TGTGCCAGCAATCCCCCGGGAGGTACGCAGTATTTT.

The CDR3 loop is CASSPQGGRTTDTQYF. The DNA of the CDR3 is TGTGCCAGCAGCCCACAAGGGGGGCGGACCACAGATACGCAGTATTTT. The chain has TRBV7-2 and TRBJ2-3; perhaps D is TRBD1 or TRBD2 (6 bases each). V was pared by 5 bases and J by 2 bases, with 17 bases between. Germline CDR1 is SGHTA and CDR2 is FQGNSA. The CDR3 length is 16 residues.

The chain recombines TRBV29-1 with TRBJ1-1; 7 nucleotides agree with TRBD1. CDR3 size: 14 residues. J gave up 2 bases and V 5 bases, and 8 bases lay outside the gene matches. Germline V gene data show CDR1 as SQVTM and CDR2 as ANQGSEA. The CDR3 region has the DNA TGCAGCGTTTCGCTGGCAGGGGGTAACACTGAAGCTTTCTTT. Translated: CSVSLAGGNTEAFF. The whole variable domain, remainder taken from reference TRBV29-1 and TRBJ1-1, is SAVISQKPSRDICQRGTSLTIQCQVDSQVTMMFWYRQQPGQSLTLIATANQGSEATYESGFVIDKFPISRPNLTFSTLTVSNMSPEDSSIYLCSVSLAGGNTEAFFGQGTRLTVV.

In this sample, this clonotype turned up a few times. The CDR3 spells CASSLHRLSSTDTQYF. The DNA for the CDR3 is TGTGCCAGCAGCTTACACCGTCTTTCTAGCACAGATACGCAGTATTTT. The chain combines TRBV5-5 with TRBJ2-3, with D unresolved. V dropped 2 bases and J dropped 0 bases, with 13 bases sitting between them. Per the germline V gene, CDR1 is SGHKS and CDR2 is YYEKEE (reference sequence). This CDR3 comprises 16 residues.

The rearrangement links TRBV20-1 to TRBJ1-5; the D gene is possibly TRBD1 (6 bases). Germline V gene sequence: CDR1 DFQATT, CDR2 SNEGSKA (reference sequence). The CDR3 loop spans 13 amino acids. V was pared by 7 bases and J by 7 bases, with 17 bases between. CDR3 DNA: TGCAGTGTAACCAGTGGGGGGCAACAGCCCCAGCATTTT. Its protein is CSVTSGGQQPQHF.

This clonotype was found a few times. V is TRBV4-3 and J is TRBJ2-7; maybe TRBD2 (6 bases). V gave up 0 bases and J gave up 0 bases, with 12 bases separating them. This CDR3 has 16 amino acids. Germline values: CDR1 LGHNA, CDR2 YSLEER. The DNA of the CDR3 is TGCGCCAGCAGCCAAGATCATGGGGGGAGCTCCTACGAGCAGTACTTC. Its protein product is CASSQDHGGSSYEQYF.

The chain couples TRBV12-3 or TRBV12-4 to TRBJ1-4, with D maybe TRBD1 (5 bases). Trimming left V 3 bases short and J 8 bases short, with 13 bases between. The CDR3 has 14 residues. The CDR3 nucleotides are TGTGCCAGCAGTTTCGGGGCGATCAGGGAAAAACTGTTTTTT. Protein product: CASSFGAIREKLFF.

The chain joins TRBV3-1 to TRBJ1-6, with D perhaps TRBD1 (5 bases). Trimming took off 8 bases at V and 7 bases at J, with 12 bases between the two ends. CDR1 and CDR2 (germline): LGHDT, YNNKEL (reference sequence). The CDR3 has 13 residues. CDR3 region: CASQGRDNSPLHF. CDR3 bases: TGTGCCAGCCAAGGCAGGGACAATTCACCCCTCCACTTT.

This clonotype came up once. The rearrangement joins TRBV9 to TRBJ2-1; 9 bases line up with TRBD1. Germline V lookup: CDR1 SGDLS, CDR2 YYNGEE. V lost 0 bases to trimming and J lost 5 bases; unmatched junction nucleotides: 12. This CDR3 contains 18 residues. The CDR3 loop is CASSVEKATGGYHNEQFF. The CDR3, as DNA: TGTGCCAGCAGCGTAGAGAAGGCGACAGGGGGTTACCACAATGAGCAGTTCTTC.

The J gene is TRBJ1-1, the V gene TRBV7-2, with D possibly being TRBD1 (5 bases). The CDR3 has 17 residues. Germline-derived CDR1 and CDR2 are SGHTA and FQGNSA. V was trimmed by 2 bases and J by 0 bases, leaving 16 bases between them. The CDR3 DNA reads TGTGCCAGCAGCTTAATTGGGCAGGGCATTATGAACACTGAAGCTTTCTTT. It encodes CASSLIGQGIMNTEAFF.

The gene calls are TRBV12-3 or TRBV12-4 and TRBJ2-3; D may match TRBD1 or TRBD2 (6 bases each). Trimming cost V 4 bases and J 2 bases, with 13 bases left between them. This CDR3 has 15 amino acids. The CDR3 sequence: CASSSSGANTDTQYF. Written as DNA, the CDR3 is TGTGCCAGCAGTTCCTCGGGGGCAAACACAGATACGCAGTATTTT.